This entry lists 26 T cell receptor beta chains sequenced from one sample in a study of hypomethylating agent response in myelodysplastic syndrome. The repertoire was sequenced with immunoSEQ multiplex PCR; TCRdb's copy has only in-frame clones and lacks some. This sample has about 7,200 clones, with around 87% found just once. Sequencing used bone marrow, obtained before or after starting hypomethylating agent treatment for myelodysplastic syndrome (not recorded which). These receptors all stem from a human donor with myelodysplastic syndrome.

This clone came up a few times. Distinct nucleotide sequences in the sample also encode this CDR3. The chain uses TRBV7-2 and TRBJ1-6; D ambiguous. CDR1 and CDR2 (germline): SGHTA, FQGNSA. The V end lost 1 base, the J end lost 0 bases, and 4 bases lay between the germline ends. The length of the CDR3 is 15 residues. CDR3 protein: CASSLGSSYNSPLHF. As DNA, the CDR3 is TGTGCCAGCAGCTTAGGAAGCTCCTATAATTCACCCCTCCACTTT.

The V and J genes are TRBV11-3 and TRBJ1-1, with a weak D call TRBD1 (5 bases). Germline values: CDR1 SGHNT, CDR2 YENEEA. The CDR3 has 13 amino acids. The V end lost 8 bases, the J end lost 2 bases, and 12 bases lay between the germline ends. The CDR3: CASGNQGNTEAFF. CDR3 nucleotide sequence: TGTGCCAGCGGGAATCAGGGTAACACTGAAGCTTTCTTT.

The V call is TRBV7-8, the J call TRBJ1-6; maybe TRBD1 (5 bases). Trimming shortened V by 5 bases and J by 0 bases, and 17 bases separated the two germline ends. The CDR3 length is 18 residues. Germline V CDR1 and CDR2: SGHVS, FQNEAQ. Written as DNA, the CDR3 is TGTGCCAGCAGCGGCGACAGAGCTTTAGGCTCCTATAATTCACCCCTCCACTTT. The encoded protein is CASSGDRALGSYNSPLHF.

The chain has TRBV6-5 and TRBJ1-5; 9 bases line up with TRBD1. The CDR3 has 15 residues. V lost 5 bases to trimming and J lost 0 bases; unmatched junction nucleotides: 2. The germline CDR1 and CDR2 sequences are MNHEY and SVGAGI. CDR3 sequence (DNA): TGTGCCAGCAGTGCGACAGGGGGTAGCAATCAGCCCCAGCATTTT. It encodes CASSATGGSNQPQHF.

Here the CDR3 DNA reads TGTGCCACCAAAGGACAGTTCTACGAGCAGTACGTC. As protein: CATKGQFYEQYV. The V gene is TRBV28, the J gene TRBJ2-7; perhaps TRBD1 as D (6 bases). Germline-derived CDR1 and CDR2 are MDHEN and SYDVKM. V dropped 10 bases and J dropped 3 bases, with 13 bases sitting between them. This CDR3 is 12 amino acids long.

The chain carries TRBV11-2 and TRBJ2-3; D call uncertain. Germline V gene lookup returns CDR1 SGHAT and CDR2 FQNNGV. V was cut by 3 bases and J by 4 bases, with 8 bases left in between. The CDR3 runs 13 residues. CDR3 in amino acids: CASSLSNSDTQYF. CDR3 nucleotides: TGTGCCAGCAGCTTGAGTAATTCAGATACGCAGTATTTT. Drawing the rest from reference TRBV11-2 and TRBJ2-3, the complete variable domain is EAGVAQSPRYKIIEKRQSVAFWCNPISGHATLYWYQQILGQGPKLLIQFQNNGVVDDSQLPKDRFSAERLKGVDSTLKIQPAKLEDSAVYLCASSLSNSDTQYFGPGTRLTVL.

CDR3 nucleotide sequence: TGTGCCAGCAGGGAAAGGTATTTTAGTTTGAGGCCAGATACGCAGTATTTT. It translates to CASRERYFSLRPDTQYF. This chain uses TRBV6-1 with TRBJ2-3, with no clear D. Germline V gene sequence: CDR1 MNHNS, CDR2 SASEGT. The V end was cut by 6 bases, the J end by 4 bases, with 23 bases between. The CDR3 is 17 amino acids.

This clone is a singleton in its sample. The J gene is TRBJ2-3, the V gene TRBV9; TRBD2 might be the D (6 bases). The CDR3 totals 15 residues. The V end was cut by 6 bases, the J end by 5 bases, with 19 bases between. The V gene's germline CDR1 is SGDLS and CDR2 YYNGEE. The CDR3 sequence is CASTRGGKILDTQYF. The CDR3 bases are TGTGCCAGCACGAGGGGCGGGAAGATTTTAGATACGCAGTATTTT.

The rearrangement uses TRBV28 and TRBJ2-2; 7 bases align to TRBD2. This CDR3 comprises 14 residues. V lost 3 bases, J lost 5 bases, and 3 bases stayed unmatched. Germline CDR1 reads MDHEN; CDR2 reads SYDVKM. CDR3 sequence reads: CASSLGGRTGELFF. In DNA, the CDR3 is TGTGCCAGCAGTTTGGGAGGGCGGACCGGGGAGCTGTTTTTT.

This clone was counted a few times. CDR3 bases: TGTGCCAGCAGTTCACAGGGGGGCAATCAGCCCCAGCATTTT. This codes for CASSSQGGNQPQHF. The chain joins TRBV2 to TRBJ1-5; 8 bases fit TRBD1. The CDR3 length is 14 residues. Unmatched junction bases numbered 2, after V lost 5 bases and J lost 2 bases. CDR1 is SNHLY and CDR2 is FYNNEI in the germline V gene.

J is TRBJ1-4 and V is TRBV7-2; D is unclear. CDR3 length: 13 amino acids. Deletions cut 5 bases from V and 8 bases from J, with 12 bases between. Germline V gene sequence: CDR1 SGHTA, CDR2 FQGNSA. The CDR3 reads CASSPAWQEKLFF. In DNA form, the CDR3 reads TGTGCCAGCAGCCCAGCGTGGCAAGAAAAACTGTTTTTT.

This clone was found once. The chain uses TRBV19 and TRBJ2-5, with D tentatively TRBD1 (5 bases). Per the germline V gene, CDR1 is LNHDA and CDR2 is SQIVND (reference sequence). The CDR3 covers 14 residues. Trimming pared 9 bases from V and 5 bases from J, leaving 19 bases between. The CDR3 coding sequence is TGTGCCAGCCCTAAAGGGGCGGCATTTGAGACCCAGTACTTC. This encodes CASPKGAAFETQYF.

The chain uses TRBV5-1 and TRBJ1-6; D not certain. V lost 1 base to trimming and J lost 1 base, with 12 bases between them. CDR1 is SGHRS, CDR2 YFSETQ, per germline. The CDR3 loop spans 17 amino acids. CDR3 loop: CASSLQAGGSYNSPLHF. CDR3 DNA sequence: TGCGCCAGCAGCTTGCAGGCAGGAGGATCCTATAATTCACCCCTCCACTTT.

The rearrangement uses TRBV25-1 and TRBJ1-4, with 7 positions matching TRBD1. CDR1 is MGHDK and CDR2 is SYGVNS in the germline V gene. Trimming cost V 4 bases and J 8 bases; bases outside gene matches: 13. The CDR3 has 16 residues. The CDR3 sequence: CASSATQQGRREKLFF. As DNA, the CDR3 is TGTGCCAGCAGTGCAACCCAACAGGGGAGGAGGGAAAAACTGTTTTTT.

The gene calls are TRBV7-8 and TRBJ2-2; D remains unclear. CDR1 SGHVS and CDR2 FQNEAQ come from the germline V gene. The CDR3 runs 15 residues. Trimming cost V 2 bases and J 4 bases, with 11 bases left between them. The CDR3 is CASSLFRSSTGELFF. The CDR3, as DNA: TGTGCCAGCAGCTTATTTCGTTCCTCCACCGGGGAGCTGTTTTTT.

This rearrangement joins TRBV2 to TRBJ2-5, with 13 bases aligning to TRBD2. Germline CDR1 is SNHLY and CDR2 is FYNNEI. The junction had 11 bases not matched to a gene; V was cut back by 4 bases and J by 6 bases. CDR3 size: 17 residues. The CDR3 region has the DNA TGTGCCAGCAGTGGCGGGACTAGCGGGGCACGGGTGAAGACCCAGTACTTC. Its translation: CASSGGTSGARVKTQYF.

The rearrangement joins TRBV18 to TRBJ1-3; D may be TRBD1 (5 bases). V was shortened by 3 bases and J by 1 base, with 10 bases between the two germline ends. The germline gives CDR1 KGHSH, CDR2 LQKENI. There are 15 residues in the CDR3. The CDR3 sequence is CASSPTSGSGNTIYF. DNA for the CDR3: TGTGCCAGCTCACCCACTTCAGGGTCTGGAAACACCATATATTTT.

This clone was seen more than once but under ten times. DNA for the CDR3: TGTGCCAGCAGTGACAACAATCAGCCCCAGCATTTT. Residues: CASSDNNQPQHF. The V call is TRBV6-1, the J call TRBJ1-5; D call uncertain. Germline lookup yields CDR1 MNHNS and CDR2 SASEGT. V lost 3 bases and J 3 bases, leaving 3 bases between the germline ends. The CDR3 is made up of 12 amino acids.

This chain joins TRBV2 and TRBJ1-4; 10 bases line up with TRBD1. The V and J ends lost 5 bases and 5 bases, in that order; junction bases with no gene match: 5. CDR3 size: 15 residues. The germline V gene encodes CDR1 SNHLY and CDR2 FYNNEI. CDR3 residues: CASSTPGQGNEKLFF. CDR3 DNA: TGTGCCAGCAGTACCCCGGGACAGGGGAATGAAAAACTGTTTTTT.

V is TRBV5-4 and J is TRBJ2-5; D ambiguous. Trimming left V 4 bases short and J 1 base short, with 5 bases between. The CDR3 loop spans 12 amino acids. Germline CDR1 and CDR2: SGHNT and YYREEE (reference sequence). CDR3 nucleotides: TGTGCCAGCAGCCGCATCCAAGAGACCCAGTACTTC. Protein product: CASSRIQETQYF.

The table lists this clone with a few counts. The rearrangement links TRBV7-9 to TRBJ2-7, with D possibly being TRBD2 (6 bases). The V and J ends lost 4 bases and 6 bases respectively, with 10 bases between them. Germline V gives CDR1 SEHNR, CDR2 FQNEAQ (reference sequence). This CDR3 has 12 residues. The CDR3 coding sequence is TGTGCCAGCAGCTATCAGGGAGGCGAGCAGTACTTC. Its translation: CASSYQGGEQYF.

The rearrangement joins TRBV6-1 to TRBJ1-2; D is unclear. The CDR3 extends over 11 amino acids. Germline CDR1 and CDR2: MNHNS and SASEGT. V was clipped by 1 base and J by 8 bases, with 5 bases between them. CDR3: CASSEEWGYTF. The CDR3, as DNA: TGTGCCAGCAGTGAAGAGTGGGGCTACACCTTC.

This chain uses TRBV15 with TRBJ2-7, with 7 positions matching TRBD2. The ends lost 0 bases at V and 0 bases at J; junction bases unmatched: 5. Germline CDR1 reads LNHNV; CDR2 reads YYDKDF (reference sequence). CDR3 size: 16 residues. CDR3 sequence (DNA): TGTGCCACCAGCAGAGATCGGGGCGGGAGCTCCTACGAGCAGTACGTC. It specifies CATSRDRGGSSYEQYV.

The chain carries TRBV5-1 and TRBJ2-1; D may be TRBD1 (6 bases). Germline CDR1 and CDR2: SGHRS and YFSETQ. V was shortened by 4 bases and J by 6 bases, with 11 bases between the two germline ends. The length of the CDR3 is 13 residues. The CDR3 sequence: CASSQGSRNEQFF. Here the CDR3 DNA reads TGCGCCAGCAGCCAGGGGAGTCGCAATGAGCAGTTCTTC.

The chain carries TRBV15 and TRBJ1-5; D remains ambiguous. In germline, CDR1 is LNHNV, CDR2 YYDKDF (reference sequence). The CDR3 extends over 15 amino acids. V was pared by 0 bases and J by 3 bases, with 9 bases between. CDR3 in amino acids: CATSRDIVDNQPQHF. CDR3 nucleotide sequence: TGTGCCACCAGCAGAGATATCGTGGACAATCAGCCCCAGCATTTT.

V is TRBV5-1 and J is TRBJ1-2; 7 bases are a match to TRBD1. CDR1 is SGHRS, CDR2 YFSETQ, per germline. J was trimmed by 2 bases and V by 4 bases; bases with no gene match: 5. This CDR3 region has 14 residues. CDR3 in DNA: TGCGCCAGCAGCCCTCAGACAGGGAACTATGGCTACACCTTC. Residues: CASSPQTGNYGYTF.